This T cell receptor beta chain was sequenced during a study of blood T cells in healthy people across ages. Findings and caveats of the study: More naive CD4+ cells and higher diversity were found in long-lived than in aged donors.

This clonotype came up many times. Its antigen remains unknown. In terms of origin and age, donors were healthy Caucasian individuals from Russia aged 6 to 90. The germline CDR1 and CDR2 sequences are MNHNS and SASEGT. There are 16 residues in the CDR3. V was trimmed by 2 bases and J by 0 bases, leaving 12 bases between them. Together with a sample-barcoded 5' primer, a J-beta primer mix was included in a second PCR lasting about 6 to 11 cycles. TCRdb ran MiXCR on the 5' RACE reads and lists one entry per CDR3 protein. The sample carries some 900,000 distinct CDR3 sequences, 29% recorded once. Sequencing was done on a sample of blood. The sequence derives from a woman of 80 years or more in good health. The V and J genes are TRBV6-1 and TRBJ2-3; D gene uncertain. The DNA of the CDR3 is TGTGCCAGCAGTGAACCTCGGCGTTCTAGCACAGATACGCAGTATTTT. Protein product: CASSEPRRSSTDTQYF.